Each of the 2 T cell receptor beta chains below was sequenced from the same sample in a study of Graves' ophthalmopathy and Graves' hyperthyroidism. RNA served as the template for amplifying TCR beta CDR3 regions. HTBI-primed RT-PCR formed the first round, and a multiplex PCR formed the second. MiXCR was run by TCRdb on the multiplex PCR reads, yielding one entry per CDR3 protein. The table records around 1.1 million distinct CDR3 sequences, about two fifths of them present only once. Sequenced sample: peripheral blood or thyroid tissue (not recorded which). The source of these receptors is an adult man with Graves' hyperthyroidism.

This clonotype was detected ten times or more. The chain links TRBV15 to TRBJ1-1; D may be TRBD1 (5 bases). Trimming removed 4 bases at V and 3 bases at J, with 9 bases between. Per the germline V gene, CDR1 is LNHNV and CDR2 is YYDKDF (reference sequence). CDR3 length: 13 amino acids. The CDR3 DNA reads TGTGCCACCAGCACAGGGATGGACACTGAAGCTTTCTTT. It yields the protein CATSTGMDTEAFF.

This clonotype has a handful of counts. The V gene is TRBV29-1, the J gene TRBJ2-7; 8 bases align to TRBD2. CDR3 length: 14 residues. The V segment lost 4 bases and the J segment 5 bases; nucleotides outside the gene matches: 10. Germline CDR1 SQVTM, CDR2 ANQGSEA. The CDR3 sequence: CSVARGGVENEQYF. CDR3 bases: TGCAGCGTTGCCCGGGGGGGTGTGGAAAACGAGCAGTACTTC.